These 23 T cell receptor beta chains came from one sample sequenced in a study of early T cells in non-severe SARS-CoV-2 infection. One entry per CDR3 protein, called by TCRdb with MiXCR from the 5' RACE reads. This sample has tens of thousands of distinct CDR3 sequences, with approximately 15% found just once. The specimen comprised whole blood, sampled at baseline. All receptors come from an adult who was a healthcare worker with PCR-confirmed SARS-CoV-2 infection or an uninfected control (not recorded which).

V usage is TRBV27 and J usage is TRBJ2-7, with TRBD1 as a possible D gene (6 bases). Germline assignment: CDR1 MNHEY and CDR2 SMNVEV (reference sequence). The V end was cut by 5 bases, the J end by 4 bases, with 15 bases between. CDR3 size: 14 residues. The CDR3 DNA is TGTGCCAGCAGTCCCCGGTGGGGGCCGTACGAGCAGTACTTC. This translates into CASSPRWGPYEQYF.

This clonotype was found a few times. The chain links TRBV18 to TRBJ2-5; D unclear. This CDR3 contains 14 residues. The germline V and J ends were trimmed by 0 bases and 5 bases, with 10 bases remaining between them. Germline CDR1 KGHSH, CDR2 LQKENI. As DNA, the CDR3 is TGTGCCAGCTCACCACCCGGTCCCCAGGAGACCCAGTACTTC. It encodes CASSPPGPQETQYF.

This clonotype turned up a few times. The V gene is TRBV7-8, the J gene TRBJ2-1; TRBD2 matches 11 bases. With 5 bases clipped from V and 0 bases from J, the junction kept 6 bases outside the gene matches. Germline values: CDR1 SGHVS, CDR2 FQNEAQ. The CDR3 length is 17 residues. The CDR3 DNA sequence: TGTGCCAGCAGCCCGGGACTAGCGGTAAGCTCCTACAATGAGCAGTTCTTC. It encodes CASSPGLAVSSYNEQFF.

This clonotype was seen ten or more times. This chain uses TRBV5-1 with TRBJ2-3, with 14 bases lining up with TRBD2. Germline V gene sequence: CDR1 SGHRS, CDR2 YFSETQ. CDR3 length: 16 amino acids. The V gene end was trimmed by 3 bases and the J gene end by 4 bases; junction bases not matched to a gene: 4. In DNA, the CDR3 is TGCGCCAGCAGCTGGGGACTAGCGGGAGAGGCAGATACGCAGTATTTT. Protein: CASSWGLAGEADTQYF.

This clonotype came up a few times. The CDR3 region is CSSQDRFTYNEQFF. CDR3 bases: TGCAGTTCCCAGGACAGATTTACCTACAATGAGCAGTTCTTC. V and J are TRBV20-1 and TRBJ2-1; a weak D match, TRBD1 (6 bases). The CDR3 runs 14 residues. Germline lookup yields CDR1 DFQATT and CDR2 SNEGSKA (reference sequence). Between the trimmed V and J ends, which lost 8 bases and 2 bases, there was a span of 16 bases.

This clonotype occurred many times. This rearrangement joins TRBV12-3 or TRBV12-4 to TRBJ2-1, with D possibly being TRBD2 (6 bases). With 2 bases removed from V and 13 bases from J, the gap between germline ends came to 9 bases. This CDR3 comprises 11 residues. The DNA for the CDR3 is TGTGCCAGCAGTTTACCGGGGGTCCAGTTCTTC. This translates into CASSLPGVQFF.

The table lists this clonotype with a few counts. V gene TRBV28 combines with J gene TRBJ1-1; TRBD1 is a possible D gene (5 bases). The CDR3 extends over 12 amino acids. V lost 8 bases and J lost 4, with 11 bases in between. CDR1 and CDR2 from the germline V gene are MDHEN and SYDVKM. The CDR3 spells CASGAVGTEAFF. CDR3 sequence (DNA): TGTGCCAGCGGGGCGGTAGGCACTGAAGCTTTCTTT.

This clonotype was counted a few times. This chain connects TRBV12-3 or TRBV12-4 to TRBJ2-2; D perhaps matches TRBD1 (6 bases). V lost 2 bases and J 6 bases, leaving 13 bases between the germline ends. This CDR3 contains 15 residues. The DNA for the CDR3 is TGTGCCAGCAGTTTATGGACAGTCAGCCCCGGGGAGCTGTTTTTT. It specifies CASSLWTVSPGELFF.

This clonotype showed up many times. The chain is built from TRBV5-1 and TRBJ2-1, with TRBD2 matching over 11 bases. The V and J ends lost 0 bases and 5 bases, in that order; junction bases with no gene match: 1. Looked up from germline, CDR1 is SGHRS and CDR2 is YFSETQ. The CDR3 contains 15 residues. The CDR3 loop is CASSLEGLADNEQFF. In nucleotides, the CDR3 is TGCGCCAGCAGCTTGGAGGGACTAGCGGACAATGAGCAGTTCTTC.

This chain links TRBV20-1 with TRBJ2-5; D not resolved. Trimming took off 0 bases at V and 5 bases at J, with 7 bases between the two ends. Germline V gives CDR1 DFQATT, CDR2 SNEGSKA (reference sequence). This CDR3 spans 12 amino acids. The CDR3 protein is CSARDNRETQYF. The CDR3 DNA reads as TGCAGTGCTAGAGATAATAGGGAGACCCAGTACTTC.

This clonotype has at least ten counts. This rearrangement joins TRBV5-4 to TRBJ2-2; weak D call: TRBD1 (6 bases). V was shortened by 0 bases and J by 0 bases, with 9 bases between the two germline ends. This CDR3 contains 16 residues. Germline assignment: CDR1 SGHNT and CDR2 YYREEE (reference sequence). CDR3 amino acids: CASSLGQAPNTGELFF. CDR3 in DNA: TGTGCCAGCAGCTTGGGACAGGCGCCGAACACCGGGGAGCTGTTTTTT.

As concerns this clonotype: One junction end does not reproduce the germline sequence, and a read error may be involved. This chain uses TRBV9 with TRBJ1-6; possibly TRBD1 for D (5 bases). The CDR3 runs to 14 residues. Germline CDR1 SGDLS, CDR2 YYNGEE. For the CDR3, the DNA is TGTGCCAACAGCGTAGGGGTATCAAATTCACCCCTCCACTTT. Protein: CANSVGVSNSPLHF.

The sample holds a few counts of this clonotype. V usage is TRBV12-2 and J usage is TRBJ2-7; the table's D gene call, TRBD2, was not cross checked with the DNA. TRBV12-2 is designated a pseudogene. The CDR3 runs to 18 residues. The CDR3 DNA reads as TGTGCAAGTCGCTTAGCAGTCCCACTAAAAAGCGGGAGCTACGAGCAGTACTTC. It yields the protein CASRLAVPLKSGSYEQYF.

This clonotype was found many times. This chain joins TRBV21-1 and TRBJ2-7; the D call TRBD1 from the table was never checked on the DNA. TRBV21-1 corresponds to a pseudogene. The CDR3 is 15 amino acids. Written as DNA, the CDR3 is TGTGCCAGCAGCATGAGTCTGCCCAGGGTACGCGAGCAGTACTTC. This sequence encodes CASSMSLPRVREQYF.

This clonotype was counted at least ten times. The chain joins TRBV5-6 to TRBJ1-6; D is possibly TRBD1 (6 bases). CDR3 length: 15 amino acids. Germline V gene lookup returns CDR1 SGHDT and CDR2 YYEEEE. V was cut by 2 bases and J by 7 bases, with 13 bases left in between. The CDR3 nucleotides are TGTGCCAGCAGCTTAAGGGGGGCTTGGAATTCACCCCTCCACTTT. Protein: CASSLRGAWNSPLHF.

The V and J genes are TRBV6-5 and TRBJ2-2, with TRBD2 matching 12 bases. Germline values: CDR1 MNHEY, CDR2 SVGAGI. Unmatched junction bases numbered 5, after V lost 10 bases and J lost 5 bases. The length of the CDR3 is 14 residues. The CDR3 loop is CAIRLAGDTGELFF. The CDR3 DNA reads TGTGCCATTCGACTAGCGGGAGATACCGGGGAGCTGTTTTTT.

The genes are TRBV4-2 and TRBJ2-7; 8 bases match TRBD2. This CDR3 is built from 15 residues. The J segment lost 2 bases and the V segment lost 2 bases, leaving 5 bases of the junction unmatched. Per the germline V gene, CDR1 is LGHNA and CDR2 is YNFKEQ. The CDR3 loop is CASSQLLAATYEQYF. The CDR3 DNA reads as TGTGCCAGCAGCCAATTACTAGCGGCTACCTACGAGCAGTACTTC.

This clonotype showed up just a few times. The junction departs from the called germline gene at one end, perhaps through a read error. The CDR3: CASSETPRF. CDR3 DNA sequence: TGCGCCAGCAGTGAGACCCCGCGTTTC. The rearrangement uses TRBV10-1 and TRBJ2-7; D call uncertain. This CDR3 is 9 amino acids long. In germline, CDR1 is WNHNN, CDR2 SYGVQD (reference sequence).

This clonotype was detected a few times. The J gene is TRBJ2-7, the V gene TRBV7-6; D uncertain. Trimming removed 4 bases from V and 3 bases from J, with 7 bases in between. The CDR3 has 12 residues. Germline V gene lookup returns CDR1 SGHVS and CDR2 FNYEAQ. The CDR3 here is CASSSPVYEQYF. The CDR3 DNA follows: TGTGCCAGCAGCTCCCCAGTCTACGAGCAGTACTTC.

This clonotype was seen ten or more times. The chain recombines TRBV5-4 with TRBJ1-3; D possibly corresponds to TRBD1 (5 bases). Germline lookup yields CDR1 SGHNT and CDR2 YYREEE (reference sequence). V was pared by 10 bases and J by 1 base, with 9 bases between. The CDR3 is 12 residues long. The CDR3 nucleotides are TGTGCCGCTAAGGGGTCTGGAAACACCATATATTTT. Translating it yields CAAKGSGNTIYF.

CDR3 sequence: CATIVGDRLNTEAFF. The CDR3 bases are TGTGCCACCATTGTAGGCGATAGGCTTAACACTGAAGCTTTCTTT. The V and J genes are TRBV6-1 and TRBJ1-1; no definite D call. V lost 10 bases and J lost 2, with 20 bases in between. CDR1 is MNHNS, CDR2 SASEGT, per germline. CDR3 length: 15 residues.

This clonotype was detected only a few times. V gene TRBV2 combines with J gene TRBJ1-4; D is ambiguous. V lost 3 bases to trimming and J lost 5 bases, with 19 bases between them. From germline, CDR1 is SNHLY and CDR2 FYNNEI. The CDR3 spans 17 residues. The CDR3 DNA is TGTGCCAGCAGTGACCCCAAACGAACAGCCTTGAATGAAAAACTGTTTTTT. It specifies CASSDPKRTALNEKLFF.

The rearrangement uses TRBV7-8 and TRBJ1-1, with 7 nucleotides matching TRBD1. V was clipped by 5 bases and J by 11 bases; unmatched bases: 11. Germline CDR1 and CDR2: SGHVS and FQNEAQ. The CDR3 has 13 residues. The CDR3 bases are TGTGCCAGCAGCCCCCGAGGGGGCAGGACGGCTTTCTTT. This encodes CASSPRGGRTAFF.